This T cell receptor (beta chain) stems from a study of T cell changes during pregnancy in multiple sclerosis. The V segment lost 6 bases and the J segment 0 bases; nucleotides outside the gene matches: 13. The germline CDR1 and CDR2 sequences are SGHTA and FQGNSA. The CDR3 extends over 18 amino acids. The table came from immunoSEQ multiplex PCR; TCRdb's copy has only in-frame clones and leaves some out. Found here are tens of thousands of clones, more than 85% of them singletons; the top ten hold over 0.55%. The source of this sequence is a female donor with multiple sclerosis, enrolled in a pregnancy study. This chain links TRBV7-2 with TRBJ2-3, with TRBD2 matching 9 bases. The sequenced sample was CD4+ T cells from peripheral blood mononuclear cells, obtained in the third trimester of pregnancy. The CDR3 nucleotides are TGTGCCAGCAGGGAGCTGAGCGGGGGGTTGGGCAGCACAGATACGCAGTATTTT. The encoded protein is CASRELSGGLGSTDTQYF.